A single T cell receptor (beta chain) is shown here with its context. The antigen remains undetermined. Without the conserved terminal phenylalanine or tryptophan, this CDR3 likely stems from a read error. CDR3-region Arm-PCR and iRepertoire HTBI primers produced the TCR beta libraries. One entry per CDR3 protein results from TCRdb running MiXCR on the multiplex PCR reads. Of about 620,000 distinct CDR3 sequences in the sample, around 17% were seen once. The length of the CDR3 is 15 residues. Germline CDR1 reads DFQATT; CDR2 reads SNEGSKA (reference sequence). The trim removed 0 bases at V and 3 bases at J, leaving 5 bases unmatched. The time point denotes: newly diagnosed GD, antithyroid drugs for less than 3 months. RNA isolated from PBMCs was used to make the TCR library. These data come from a study of regulatory T cells in long-lasting Graves disease. Study-wide results and limits: Among persistent patients, a larger number of public clonotypes were shared (around 2,700) than among newly diagnosed patients (966).

These data were likewise used in another study, on T cells in Graves' hyperthyroidism and ophthalmopathy.

This clonotype was obtained from a woman in her 30s with Graves disease. This chain uses TRBV20-1 with TRBJ2-7, with TRBD2 identical over 10 bases. This sample comprised peripheral blood mononuclear cells (PBMCs), obtained at new diagnosis, from a patient treated with antithyroid drugs. The CDR3 is CSARDRTSGIYEQYL. The CDR3 DNA follows: TGCAGTGCTAGAGATCGGACTAGCGGTATCTACGAGCAGTACCTC.